One and the same sample provided the 5 T cell receptor beta chains below, sequenced in a study of cytomegalovirus exposure and HLA in healthy donors. Libraries were prepared by immunoSEQ multiplex PCR; TCRdb keeps only in-frame clonotypes and omits some of them. Among fewer than 120,000 clones listed, 88% were seen once. Sequenced input: PBMCs. The receptor source for this set is a woman under 40 in good health and CMV-seropositive.

The rearrangement links TRBV6-1 to TRBJ1-4; D possibly corresponds to TRBD1 (5 bases). This CDR3 has 19 residues. Trimming pared 1 base from V and 5 bases from J, leaving 23 bases between. CDR1 and CDR2 (germline): MNHNS, SASEGT. The CDR3 DNA follows: TGTGCCAGCAGTGAAGAAGGAGCAGGGTTCCCCCCAGCGAATGAAAAACTGTTTTTT. Protein: CASSEEGAGFPPANEKLFF.

In nucleotides, the CDR3 is TGTGCCACCCACAGGGACGTTAGGTACTTC. As protein: CATHRDVRYF. This chain uses TRBV21-1 with TRBJ2-7; no DNA check was done on the table's D call, TRBD1. TRBV21-1 is deemed a pseudogene. The CDR3 extends over 10 amino acids.

The chain carries TRBV5-6 and TRBJ2-1, with 9 bases fitting TRBD2. This CDR3 region has 14 residues. The germline V gene has CDR1 SGHDT and CDR2 YYEEEE. Trimming at V came to 2 bases and at J to 7 bases, leaving 4 bases not matched to a gene. CDR3 amino acids: CASSLGLASNEQFF. The CDR3, as DNA: TGTGCCAGCAGCTTAGGACTAGCGAGTAATGAGCAGTTCTTC.

The V call is TRBV27, the J call TRBJ2-7, with 9 bases identical to TRBD1. CDR3 size: 15 residues. From germline, CDR1 is MNHEY and CDR2 SMNVEV (reference sequence). Losses at the gene ends were 5 bases for V and 0 bases for J; bases not matched to a gene: 5. The CDR3 DNA reads TGTGCCAGCAGTCTTCGGACAGGGGTCTCCTACGAGCAGTACTTC. Residues: CASSLRTGVSYEQYF.

The chain carries TRBV30 and TRBJ2-1, with 13 bases that match TRBD2. V was pared by 3 bases and J by 6 bases, with 5 bases of the junction left unmatched. Germline V gene lookup returns CDR1 GTSNPN and CDR2 SVGIG (reference sequence). The CDR3 has 15 amino acids. CDR3 sequence: CAWRDRLAGGNEQFF. The CDR3 DNA reads as TGTGCCTGGAGAGATCGACTAGCGGGAGGCAATGAGCAGTTCTTC.